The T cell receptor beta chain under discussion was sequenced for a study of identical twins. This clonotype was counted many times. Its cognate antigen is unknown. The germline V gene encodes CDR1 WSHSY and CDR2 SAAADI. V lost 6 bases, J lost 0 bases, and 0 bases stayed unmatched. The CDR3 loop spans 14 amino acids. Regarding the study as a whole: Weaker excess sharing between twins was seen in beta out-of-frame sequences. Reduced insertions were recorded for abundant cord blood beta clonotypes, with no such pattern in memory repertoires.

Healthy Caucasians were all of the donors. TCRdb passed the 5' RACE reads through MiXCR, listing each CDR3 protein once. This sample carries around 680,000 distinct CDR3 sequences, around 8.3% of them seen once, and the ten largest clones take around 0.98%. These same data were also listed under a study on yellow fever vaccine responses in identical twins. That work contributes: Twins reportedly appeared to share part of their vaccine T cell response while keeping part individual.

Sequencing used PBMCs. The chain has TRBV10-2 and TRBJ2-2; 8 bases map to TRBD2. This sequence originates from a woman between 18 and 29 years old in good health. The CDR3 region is CASRAGANTGELFF. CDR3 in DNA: TGCGCCAGCAGAGCGGGAGCGAACACCGGGGAGCTGTTTTTT.